The 28 T cell receptor beta chains listed next were all sequenced from one sample in a study of beta chain features in type 1 diabetes. What was sequenced were expressed TCRB transcripts, since all of the isolated RNA had been reverse transcribed. Assay used: immunoSEQ multiplex PCR; TCRdb lists only in-frame clones, some missing. The sample includes under 800,000 clones, around a sixth seen only once; the top ten take 0.09% to 0.095%. The sample consisted of naive CD4+ T cells from blood. Receptor source: a young man in good health.

The chain carries TRBV30 and TRBJ1-2; D remains unclear. The CDR3 covers 11 residues. Trimming removed 7 bases at V and 8 bases at J, with 14 bases between. Germline CDR1 reads GTSNPN; CDR2 reads SVGIG (reference sequence). CDR3 sequence reads: CASEGPTGYTF. The CDR3 coding sequence is TGTGCCTCAGAGGGTCCAACGGGCTACACCTTC. The full variable domain, its missing parts supplied by reference TRBV30 and TRBJ1-2, is SQTIHQWPATLVQPVGSPLSLECTVEGTSNPNLYWYRQAAGRGLQLLFYSVGIGQISSEVPQNLSASRPQDRQFILSSKKLLLSDSGFYLCASEGPTGYTFGSGTRLTVV.

This clone was detected only a few times. In DNA, the CDR3 is TGTGCCAGCAGCTTTCCCAAAACCCGTAGCTCCTATAATTCACCCCTCCACTTT. This sequence encodes CASSFPKTRSSYNSPLHF. The chain employs TRBV7-2 and TRBJ1-6; no clear D gene. CDR1 SGHTA and CDR2 FQGNSA come from the germline V gene. The CDR3 is 18 amino acids. V lost 3 bases and J 0 bases, leaving 15 bases between the germline ends.

The rearrangement joins TRBV30 to TRBJ1-2; TRBD1 aligns across 7 bases. The CDR3 is made up of 14 amino acids. Germline CDR1 and CDR2: GTSNPN and SVGIG (reference sequence). V lost 0 bases and J lost 5; bases outside the gene matches: 6. The CDR3 sequence: CAWSVLGGRYGYTF. CDR3 nucleotide sequence: TGTGCCTGGAGTGTGTTAGGGGGCCGGTATGGCTACACCTTC.

The chain uses TRBV11-1 and TRBJ2-3; either TRBD1 or TRBD2 may fit D (6 bases each). CDR3 length: 12 amino acids. V dropped 6 bases and J dropped 9 bases, with 13 bases sitting between them. Germline CDR1 reads SGHAT; CDR2 reads FQDESV (reference sequence). The CDR3 nucleotides read TGTGCCAGCAGAGTGGGGGGCCCAACGCAGTATTTT. It codes for CASRVGGPTQYF.

This chain joins TRBV5-4 and TRBJ1-4; weak D call: TRBD1 (5 bases). V dropped 5 bases and J dropped 7 bases, with 12 bases sitting between them. The CDR3 is 13 amino acids. Germline lookup yields CDR1 SGHNT and CDR2 YYREEE (reference sequence). This CDR3 is CASRSWRGEKLFF. CDR3 nucleotide sequence: TGTGCCAGCAGATCTTGGAGGGGTGAAAAACTGTTTTTT.

The chain has TRBV5-6 and TRBJ1-5; tentatively, D is TRBD1 (6 bases). Germline CDR1 is SGHDT and CDR2 is YYEEEE. The CDR3 is 17 residues long. Trimming left V 5 bases short and J 0 bases short, with 18 bases between. Written as DNA, the CDR3 is TGTGCCAGCAGGCCCGGGACACCTGACCATAGCAATCAGCCCCAGCATTTT. This codes for CASRPGTPDHSNQPQHF.

This clone was seen a few times. The chain has TRBV28 and TRBJ1-4; D is uncertain. Trimming removed 6 bases from V and 8 bases from J, with 16 bases in between. The CDR3 length is 14 residues. CDR1 is MDHEN and CDR2 is SYDVKM in the germline V gene. The CDR3 reads CASRGPALSEKLFF. The CDR3 bases are TGTGCCAGCAGGGGCCCGGCGCTCAGCGAAAAACTGTTTTTT.

The CDR3 protein is CSVALGILNTEAFF. In nucleotides, the CDR3 is TGCAGCGTTGCCTTGGGGATATTGAACACTGAAGCTTTCTTT. V and J are TRBV29-1 and TRBJ1-1; D ambiguous. Germline lookup yields CDR1 SQVTM and CDR2 ANQGSEA. V lost 4 bases to trimming and J lost 0 bases, with 12 bases between them. CDR3 length: 14 residues.

The chain recombines TRBV28 with TRBJ1-5; 8 bases align to TRBD1. The CDR3 contains 15 residues. Germline trimming cut 6 bases from V and 0 bases from J; bases unmatched to any gene: 4. Germline V gene sequence: CDR1 MDHEN, CDR2 SYDVKM. The CDR3 here is CASSLGQGSNQPQHF. Here the CDR3 DNA reads TGTGCCAGCAGCTTAGGACAGGGTAGCAATCAGCCCCAGCATTTT.

A few counts support this clone. The chain joins TRBV4-2 to TRBJ1-1, with a possible D match to TRBD1 (5 bases). The CDR3 length is 14 residues. V was clipped by 9 bases and J by 1 base, with 15 bases between them. The germline V gene encodes CDR1 LGHNA and CDR2 YNFKEQ. The CDR3 here is CASHTGTENTEAFF. The CDR3 DNA follows: TGTGCCAGTCATACCGGGACCGAGAACACTGAAGCTTTCTTT.

This clone has a handful of counts. V is TRBV28 and J is TRBJ2-7; D not resolved. Germline loops: CDR1 MDHEN, CDR2 SYDVKM. The CDR3 contains 11 residues. The CDR3 reads CVSLTPYEQYF. CDR3 nucleotides: TGTGTCTCTCTTACCCCCTACGAGCAGTACTTC.

This chain uses TRBV7-9 with TRBJ2-4, with 9 bases matching TRBD1. The V and J ends lost 2 bases and 15 bases, in that order; junction bases with no gene match: 2. The CDR3 is 11 amino acids. From germline, CDR1 is SEHNR and CDR2 FQNEAQ (reference sequence). The CDR3 region has the DNA TGTGCCAGCAGCTTAAGGGACAGGGTGTACTTC. Translation: CASSLRDRVYF.

V gene TRBV27 combines with J gene TRBJ1-1; D uncertain. The V gene lost 8 bases and the J gene lost 0 bases, with 16 bases spanning the gap. Germline-derived CDR1 and CDR2 are MNHEY and SMNVEV (reference sequence). This CDR3 spans 15 amino acids. CDR3 bases: TGTGCCAGCCCCTTAGGCCCGCGGTTGAACACTGAAGCTTTCTTT. This gives the protein CASPLGPRLNTEAFF.

This clone came up a few times. V and J are TRBV7-2 and TRBJ2-7, with D unresolved. CDR1 SGHTA and CDR2 FQGNSA come from the germline V gene. The ends were cut back, 2 bases at V and 6 bases at J, with 17 bases in the middle. CDR3 length: 15 residues. The CDR3 nucleotides read TGTGCCAGCAGCTTAATGTTAGGAAAGCGCTCCGAGCAGTACTTC. It specifies CASSLMLGKRSEQYF.

The chain joins TRBV29-1 to TRBJ1-1; 9 positions agree with TRBD1. CDR3 size: 14 residues. In germline, CDR1 is SQVTM, CDR2 ANQGSEA. V gave up 4 bases and J gave up 0 bases; unmatched junction bases: 3. The DNA for the CDR3 is TGCAGCGTTGCGGGGACAGGGCTGAACACTGAAGCTTTCTTT. Translating it yields CSVAGTGLNTEAFF.

The sample holds a few counts of this clone. V gene TRBV19 combines with J gene TRBJ1-5; 9 bases match TRBD1. Germline values: CDR1 LNHDA, CDR2 SQIVND (reference sequence). CDR3 size: 16 residues. V shed 7 bases and J 5 bases; nucleotides not matched to a gene: 12. The CDR3 bases are TGTGCCAGTATTTCGTCGGACAGGGGAGCACATCAGCCCCAGCATTTT. Protein: CASISSDRGAHQPQHF.

The chain couples TRBV28 to TRBJ1-5, with 12 bases matching TRBD1. V shed 7 bases, J shed 8 bases, and the junction held 9 bases outside the gene matches. The germline V gene encodes CDR1 MDHEN and CDR2 SYDVKM. The CDR3 sequence is 15 residues long. The CDR3 nucleotides read TGTGCCAGCATCAACCCGGGACAGGGGGCGAAGCCCCAGCATTTT. It translates to CASINPGQGAKPQHF.

This clone has just a few counts. The DNA for the CDR3 is TGTGCCAGCAGCCAAGCCGGGACTAGCGGGGGGGCCAGGGATACGCAGTATTTT. Residues: CASSQAGTSGGARDTQYF. The rearrangement uses TRBV4-2 and TRBJ2-3, with 16 bases aligning to TRBD2. Germline V gene data show CDR1 as LGHNA and CDR2 as YNFKEQ. V gave up 1 base and J gave up 6 bases; unmatched junction bases: 7. The CDR3 contains 18 residues.

This clone was observed a few times. The chain combines TRBV9 with TRBJ2-4; the match to TRBD1 covers 12 bases. CDR1 is SGDLS, CDR2 YYNGEE, per germline. The CDR3 covers 21 residues. The V and J ends lost 3 bases and 0 bases, in that order; junction bases with no gene match: 16. The CDR3 sequence is CASSDGPGQGARIGAKNIQYF. The CDR3 region has the DNA TGTGCCAGCAGCGACGGACCGGGACAGGGGGCGCGAATAGGAGCCAAAAACATTCAGTACTTC. The full variable domain, rest sourced from reference TRBV9 and TRBJ2-4, is DSGVTQTPKHLITATGQRVTLRCSPRSGDLSVYWYQQSLDQGLQFLIQYYNGEERAKGNILERFSAQQFPDLHSELNLSSLELGDSALYFCASSDGPGQGARIGAKNIQYFGAGTRLSVL.

J is TRBJ2-4 and V is TRBV5-1; possible D gene TRBD2, 5 bases. Trimming shortened V by 0 bases and J by 2 bases, and 9 bases separated the two germline ends. CDR3 length equals 15 residues. Per the germline V gene, CDR1 is SGHRS and CDR2 is YFSETQ. The CDR3 DNA follows: TGCGCCAGCAGCTTGGGGCGGGTCTCCAAAAACATTCAGTACTTC. Amino acid sequence: CASSLGRVSKNIQYF. Together with reference TRBV5-1 and TRBJ2-4, the CDR3 gives the full variable domain: KAGVTQTPRYLIKTRGQQVTLSCSPISGHRSVSWYQQTPGQGLQFLFEYFSETQRNKGNFPGRFSGRQFSNSRSEMNVSTLELGDSALYLCASSLGRVSKNIQYFGAGTRLSVL.

The chain links TRBV27 to TRBJ1-2; D is possibly TRBD1 (5 bases). From germline, CDR1 is MNHEY and CDR2 SMNVEV (reference sequence). The CDR3 runs 14 residues. V gave up 6 bases and J gave up 8 bases, with 19 bases separating them. CDR3 in amino acids: CASRRSPRAEGYTF. The CDR3 DNA is TGTGCCAGCAGAAGGAGTCCCAGGGCGGAGGGCTACACCTTC.

As concerns this clone: Relative to the germline gene, one junction end is altered; a read error may explain this. At the DNA level, this CDR3 is encoded by other sequences in the same sample as well. The chain carries TRBV7-2 and TRBJ2-5; 9 nucleotides agree with TRBD2. CDR3 length: 15 residues. Germline values: CDR1 SGHTA, CDR2 FQGNSA. This CDR3 is CASSFSGGSGETQYF. The CDR3 nucleotides are TGTGCCAGCAGCTTCAGCGGGGGGTCGGGAGAGACCCAATACTTC.

The table lists this clone with a few counts. V and J are TRBV19 and TRBJ2-3; D unclear. The length of the CDR3 is 12 residues. Trimming removed 2 bases at V and 5 bases at J, with 5 bases between. From germline, CDR1 is LNHDA and CDR2 SQIVND (reference sequence). The CDR3 coding sequence is TGTGCCAGTAGTATACAGCAAGATACGCAGTATTTT. The encoded protein is CASSIQQDTQYF.

The chain uses TRBV19 and TRBJ1-5; TRBD1 is a possible D gene (6 bases). Germline loops: CDR1 LNHDA, CDR2 SQIVND (reference sequence). V lost 6 bases and J lost 4, with 16 bases in between. This CDR3 is built from 15 residues. The CDR3, as DNA: TGTGCCAGTAGCCCAGGACAGACCCTTAATCAGCCCCAGCATTTT. This codes for CASSPGQTLNQPQHF.

This clone was detected a few times. The chain couples TRBV4-3 to TRBJ2-7; D call uncertain. Germline V gives CDR1 LGHNA, CDR2 YSLEER. V was pared by 4 bases and J by 0 bases, with 16 bases between. The CDR3 is 16 amino acids. The CDR3 nucleotides are TGCGCCAGCAGCCGATCTCGGGCCACGAGCTCCTACGAGCAGTACTTC. Residues: CASSRSRATSSYEQYF.

This clone was counted only a few times. Germline is not matched at one junction end, which may reflect a read error. The chain combines TRBV9 with TRBJ2-7, with 7 bases fitting TRBD2. CDR1 and CDR2 (germline): SGDLS, YYNGEE. The CDR3 extends over 9 amino acids. CDR3 in DNA: TGTACCGGGAGGCCAGCCAGGCACTTC. It encodes CTGRPARHF.

This clone turned up a few times. J is TRBJ2-3 and V is TRBV10-3, with 12 bases that match TRBD1. The CDR3 is 14 residues long. CDR1 is ENHRY and CDR2 is SYGVKD in the germline V gene. The junction had 6 bases not matched to a gene; V was cut back by 8 bases and J by 6 bases. CDR3: CAIEGTGGRDTQYF. As DNA, the CDR3 is TGTGCCATCGAAGGGACAGGGGGCAGGGATACGCAGTATTTT.

This chain connects TRBV5-1 to TRBJ2-7; D is possibly TRBD1 or TRBD2 (5 bases each). Germline values: CDR1 SGHRS, CDR2 YFSETQ. This CDR3 contains 16 residues. V shed 7 bases and J shed 1 base, with 21 bases lying between them. The CDR3, as DNA: TGCGCCAGCGGCCTGGGACCAGGCGGTATGTCCTACGAGCAGTACTTC. Protein: CASGLGPGGMSYEQYF.